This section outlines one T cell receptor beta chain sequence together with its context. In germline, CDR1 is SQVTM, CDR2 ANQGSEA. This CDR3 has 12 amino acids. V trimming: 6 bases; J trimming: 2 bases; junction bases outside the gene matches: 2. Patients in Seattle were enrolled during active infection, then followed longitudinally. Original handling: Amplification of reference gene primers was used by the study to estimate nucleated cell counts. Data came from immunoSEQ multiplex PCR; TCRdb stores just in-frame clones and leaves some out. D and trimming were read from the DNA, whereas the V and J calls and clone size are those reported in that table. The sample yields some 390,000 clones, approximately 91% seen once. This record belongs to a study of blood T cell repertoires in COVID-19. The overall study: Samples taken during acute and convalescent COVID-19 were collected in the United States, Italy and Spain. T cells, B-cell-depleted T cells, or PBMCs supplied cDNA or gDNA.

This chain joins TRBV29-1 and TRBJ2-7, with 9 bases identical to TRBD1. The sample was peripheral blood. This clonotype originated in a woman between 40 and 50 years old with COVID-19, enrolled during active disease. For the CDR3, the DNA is TGCAGCGTGAACAGGGGGCCCTACGAGCAGTACTTC. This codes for CSVNRGPYEQYF.